Shown below are 30 T cell receptor beta chains from a single sample sequenced in a study of shared clonotypes between healthy human individuals. Naive CD8 cells lacked CD45RO and underwent positive selection for CCR7, leaving out terminally differentiated effector memory CD45RA+ cells. Repertoires were generated with immunoSEQ multiplex PCR, while TCRdb's copy carries only in-frame clones and drops some. This table holds approximately 590,000 clones, 95% found once. The sample consisted of naive CD8+ T cells sorted from blood. Receptors originate from a woman younger than 45 in good health.

The rearrangement links TRBV7-8 to TRBJ2-7, with 12 bases aligning to TRBD2. The germline V gene encodes CDR1 SGHVS and CDR2 FQNEAQ. This CDR3 is built from 16 residues. J gave up 0 bases and V 4 bases, and 4 bases lay outside the gene matches. The CDR3 nucleotides read TGTGCCAGCAGCTCCAGACTAGCGGGAGTCTCCTACGAGCAGTACTTC. This codes for CASSSRLAGVSYEQYF.

This chain connects TRBV2 to TRBJ2-3; the match to TRBD2 covers 9 bases. J lost 5 bases, V lost 6 bases, and 6 bases had no gene match. Germline loops: CDR1 SNHLY, CDR2 FYNNEI. This CDR3 spans 14 amino acids. The CDR3 coding sequence is TGTGCCAGCAGCTGGACTAGCGTGGTAGATACGCAGTATTTT. As protein: CASSWTSVVDTQYF. The full variable domain, completed using reference TRBV2 and TRBJ2-3, is EPEVTQTPSHQVTQMGQEVILRCVPISNHLYFYWYRQILGQKVEFLVSFYNNEISEKSEIFDDQFSVERPDGSNFTLKIRSTKLEDSAMYFCASSWTSVVDTQYFGPGTRLTVL.

This chain joins TRBV7-8 and TRBJ1-1; D call uncertain. This CDR3 has 13 amino acids. V lost 6 bases, J lost 0 bases, and 8 bases lay in between. Germline V gene lookup returns CDR1 SGHVS and CDR2 FQNEAQ. CDR3 residues: CASRAMMNTEAFF. In DNA form, the CDR3 reads TGTGCCAGCAGAGCTATGATGAACACTGAAGCTTTCTTT.

As regards this clone: Other DNA sequences within the sample encode an identical CDR3. V gene TRBV9 combines with J gene TRBJ2-7; tentative D call: TRBD1 (6 bases). Germline values: CDR1 SGDLS, CDR2 YYNGEE. The CDR3 is made up of 13 amino acids. V was trimmed by 2 bases and J by 1 base, leaving 7 bases between them. The CDR3 DNA is TGTGCCAGCAGCGTCGGACAGTCCTACGAGCAGTACTTC. As protein: CASSVGQSYEQYF.

A remark on this clone: Other DNA sequences in the sample encode the same CDR3. The genes are TRBV28 and TRBJ2-7, with D perhaps TRBD2 (6 bases). The CDR3 length is 12 residues. Germline V gene lookup returns CDR1 MDHEN and CDR2 SYDVKM. V was clipped by 3 bases and J by 3 bases, with 6 bases between them. The CDR3 DNA is TGTGCCAGCAGTTTGGGAGGCTACGAGCAGTACTTC. It translates to CASSLGGYEQYF.

V and J are TRBV27 and TRBJ2-7; TRBD1 aligns across 7 bases. J lost 5 bases, V lost 5 bases, and 9 bases had no gene match. CDR1 MNHEY and CDR2 SMNVEV come from the germline V gene (reference sequence). This CDR3 is built from 14 residues. For the CDR3, the DNA is TGTGCCAGCAGTACCACAGGGGTTGGAAACGAGCAGTACTTC. This sequence encodes CASSTTGVGNEQYF.

The chain combines TRBV11-2 with TRBJ2-3; 7 bases fit TRBD1. The V segment lost 7 bases and the J segment 2 bases; nucleotides outside the gene matches: 9. This CDR3 comprises 15 residues. From germline, CDR1 is SGHAT and CDR2 FQNNGV. CDR3 nucleotide sequence: TGTGCCAGCACCTGGGCAGGGGGTTTCACAGATACGCAGTATTTT. Its translation is CASTWAGGFTDTQYF.

J is TRBJ1-2 and V is TRBV5-4; possibly TRBD1 for D (5 bases). Germline V gene sequence: CDR1 SGHNT, CDR2 YYREEE (reference sequence). This CDR3 spans 14 amino acids. The V end lost 4 bases, the J end lost 5 bases, and 15 bases lay between the germline ends. This chain's CDR3 is CASSPETAIYGYTF. In nucleotides, the CDR3 is TGTGCCAGCAGCCCAGAGACAGCCATTTATGGCTACACCTTC.

This sequence joins TRBV18 and TRBJ1-1; D is possibly TRBD1 (5 bases). V gave up 8 bases and J gave up 4 bases, with 11 bases separating them. CDR1 is KGHSH and CDR2 is LQKENI in the germline V gene. This CDR3 comprises 12 residues. The CDR3 sequence is CASLGLATEAFF. In DNA, the CDR3 is TGTGCCAGCCTGGGACTGGCCACTGAAGCTTTCTTT.

This clone was seen once. The rearrangement uses TRBV29-1 and TRBJ2-3; TRBD1 is a possible D gene (6 bases). The germline gives CDR1 SQVTM, CDR2 ANQGSEA. The CDR3 length is 13 residues. V was clipped by 0 bases and J by 5 bases, with 9 bases between them. The CDR3 region has the DNA TGCAGCGTTGAAGAACACAGGGTAGATACGCAGTATTTT. Protein sequence: CSVEEHRVDTQYF.

This chain uses TRBV9 with TRBJ2-1; 12 nucleotides match TRBD2. The CDR3 sequence is 13 residues long. Trimming at V came to 3 bases and at J to 13 bases, leaving 5 bases not matched to a gene. CDR1 is SGDLS and CDR2 is YYNGEE in the germline V gene. The DNA for the CDR3 is TGTGCCAGCAGCGCGCGGACTAGCGGGATACAGTTCTTC. Encoded protein: CASSARTSGIQFF.

The chain has TRBV29-1 and TRBJ1-1; D remains ambiguous. The CDR3 loop spans 12 amino acids. Germline V lookup: CDR1 SQVTM, CDR2 ANQGSEA. V was pared by 4 bases and J by 2 bases, with 8 bases between. Here the CDR3 reads CSVVGINTEAFF. The CDR3 DNA reads TGCAGCGTTGTAGGGATAAACACTGAAGCTTTCTTT.

The chain uses TRBV18 and TRBJ1-5, with no clear D. V was cut by 6 bases and J by 5 bases, with 17 bases left in between. Germline V gives CDR1 KGHSH, CDR2 LQKENI. This CDR3 comprises 15 residues. CDR3 coding DNA: TGTGCCAGCTCGCGAACGGTAGGGTACGATCAGCCCCAGCATTTT. Its protein product is CASSRTVGYDQPQHF.

The genes are TRBV7-8 and TRBJ2-7; 14 nucleotides match TRBD2. Unmatched junction bases numbered 8, after V lost 5 bases and J lost 2 bases. Germline V lookup: CDR1 SGHVS, CDR2 FQNEAQ. The CDR3 is made up of 17 amino acids. CDR3 sequence (DNA): TGTGCCAGCAGCCCAGGACTAGCGGGAGGCGGTGCCTACGAGCAGTACTTC. Translating gives CASSPGLAGGGAYEQYF.

The chain is built from TRBV5-4 and TRBJ2-7; 9 bases are shared with TRBD1. Germline CDR1 SGHNT, CDR2 YYREEE (reference sequence). There are 15 residues in the CDR3. J lost 4 bases, V lost 4 bases, and 9 bases had no gene match. CDR3 coding DNA: TGTGCCAGCAGCCCCCAGACAGGGGGAGTATACGAGCAGTACTTC. This translates into CASSPQTGGVYEQYF.

The chain recombines TRBV28 with TRBJ1-1; D gene uncertain. Germline-derived CDR1 and CDR2 are MDHEN and SYDVKM. The CDR3 spans 14 residues. The V end was cut by 2 bases, the J end by 1 base, with 8 bases between. The CDR3 DNA sequence: TGTGCCAGCAGTTTAATGCCGGCGAACACTGAAGCTTTCTTT. This translates into CASSLMPANTEAFF.

The CDR3 protein is CASRGWVGNQPQHF. As DNA, the CDR3 is TGTGCCAGCAGGGGTTGGGTTGGCAATCAGCCCCAGCATTTT. The chain couples TRBV28 to TRBJ1-5; no clear D. V dropped 6 bases and J dropped 2 bases, with 11 bases sitting between them. This CDR3 region has 14 residues. Germline CDR1 is MDHEN and CDR2 is SYDVKM. Full variable domain (rest looked up from reference TRBV28 and TRBJ1-5): DVKVTQSSRYLVKRTGEKVFLECVQDMDHENMFWYRQDPGLGLRLIYFSYDVKMKEKGDIPEGYSVSREKKERFSLILESASTNQTSMYLCASRGWVGNQPQHFGDGTRLSIL.

This chain links TRBV4-1 with TRBJ1-4; 8 positions match TRBD1. J lost 3 bases, V lost 1 base, and 4 bases had no gene match. Germline-derived CDR1 and CDR2 are MGHRA and YSYEKL. The length of the CDR3 is 16 residues. The CDR3 protein is CASSQGVRGPNEKLFF. CDR3 sequence (DNA): TGCGCCAGCAGCCAAGGGGTCAGGGGGCCTAATGAAAAACTGTTTTTT.

The gene calls are TRBV4-2 and TRBJ1-5; TRBD1 aligns across 10 bases. V dropped 2 bases and J dropped 6; count of bases not matched to a gene: 7. The CDR3 runs 16 residues. Germline CDR1 and CDR2: LGHNA and YNFKEQ. CDR3 coding DNA: TGTGCCAGCAGCCAATCAGACAGGGGGCTCAGTCAGCCCCAGCATTTT. It encodes CASSQSDRGLSQPQHF.

This chain connects TRBV4-1 to TRBJ2-7; D possibly corresponds to TRBD2 (6 bases). With 0 bases removed from V and 0 bases from J, the gap between germline ends came to 15 bases. Germline V gene data show CDR1 as MGHRA and CDR2 as YSYEKL. This CDR3 has 17 amino acids. The CDR3 spells CASSQDRGGESSYEQYF. The CDR3 DNA reads as TGCGCCAGCAGCCAAGATCGGGGCGGGGAGAGCTCCTACGAGCAGTACTTC.

This chain connects TRBV15 to TRBJ1-1; D is possibly TRBD1 (6 bases). CDR1 is LNHNV and CDR2 is YYDKDF in the germline V gene (reference sequence). Trimming removed 6 bases at V and 5 bases at J, with 10 bases between. The CDR3 is 12 residues long. The CDR3 reads CATRGGSTEAFF. The CDR3 DNA reads as TGTGCCACCAGAGGGGGGAGTACTGAAGCTTTCTTT.

This clone was seen only once. The V and J genes are TRBV28 and TRBJ1-2; D not resolved. CDR1 is MDHEN, CDR2 SYDVKM, per germline. CDR3 length equals 16 residues. Trimming removed 2 bases at V and 1 base at J, with 14 bases between. DNA of the CDR3: TGTGCCAGCAGTTTAAACAGACACAACTTTAACTATGGCTACACCTTC. This codes for CASSLNRHNFNYGYTF.

The chain employs TRBV6-5 and TRBJ2-7; possible D gene TRBD1, 5 bases. This CDR3 region has 14 residues. Germline assignment: CDR1 MNHEY and CDR2 SVGAGI. V lost 3 bases, J lost 3 bases, and 12 bases lay in between. As DNA, the CDR3 is TGTGCCAGCAGTTATTCAGGGATAAGCTACGAGCAGTACTTC. Translated, it gives CASSYSGISYEQYF.

V and J are TRBV19 and TRBJ1-4; D not resolved. The germline V gene encodes CDR1 LNHDA and CDR2 SQIVND (reference sequence). The V gene lost 2 bases and the J gene lost 0 bases, with 13 bases spanning the gap. The CDR3 runs to 17 residues. The CDR3 sequence: CASSISADRSTNEKLFF. The CDR3 DNA is TGTGCCAGTAGTATATCGGCCGATCGATCAACTAATGAAAAACTGTTTTTT.

The rearrangement links TRBV28 to TRBJ2-2; D ambiguous. V was pared by 3 bases and J by 2 bases, with 10 bases between. CDR3 length: 15 residues. From germline, CDR1 is MDHEN and CDR2 SYDVKM. CDR3 sequence (DNA): TGTGCCAGCAGTTTGCCGGGTGGAAACACCGGGGAGCTGTTTTTT. Translation: CASSLPGGNTGELFF.

This clone showed up just a few times. The chain couples TRBV10-1 to TRBJ2-2; D is perhaps TRBD1 (5 bases). This CDR3 spans 11 amino acids. CDR1 and CDR2 from the germline V gene are WNHNN and SYGVQD (reference sequence). Trimming removed 8 bases at V and 6 bases at J, with 7 bases between. In DNA, the CDR3 is TGCGCCAGCGAAGGGGCCGGGGAGCTGTTTTTT. Its protein product is CASEGAGELFF.

The chain couples TRBV11-2 to TRBJ1-5; D remains unclear. V gave up 4 bases and J gave up 0 bases, with 10 bases separating them. The CDR3 contains 15 residues. Germline values: CDR1 SGHAT, CDR2 FQNNGV. The CDR3, as DNA: TGTGCCAGCAGCTCGGACGGATATAGCAATCAGCCCCAGCATTTT. It encodes CASSSDGYSNQPQHF.

J is TRBJ2-1 and V is TRBV7-6; D not certain. Germline CDR1 SGHVS, CDR2 FNYEAQ. The CDR3 has 11 residues. V was cut by 8 bases and J by 5 bases, with 7 bases left in between. CDR3 sequence reads: CASGFHNEQFF. CDR3 DNA: TGTGCCAGCGGATTCCACAATGAGCAGTTCTTC. Combining the CDR3 with reference TRBV7-6 and TRBJ2-1 gives the whole variable domain GAGVSQSPRYKVTKRGQDVALRCDPISGHVSLYWYRQALGQGPEFLTYFNYEAQQDKSGLPNDRFSAERPEGSISTLTIQRTEQRDSAMYRCASGFHNEQFFGPGTRLTVL.

The CDR3 DNA sequence: TGTGCCAGCAGCGTAGCGGGGCTAGCCAAAAACATTCAGTACTTC. This sequence encodes CASSVAGLAKNIQYF. The chain uses TRBV9 and TRBJ2-4; D tentatively reads TRBD1 or TRBD2 (5 bases each). The CDR3 contains 15 residues. The V gene's germline CDR1 is SGDLS and CDR2 YYNGEE. V lost 0 bases and J lost 0, with 7 bases in between.

The chain employs TRBV2 and TRBJ2-2; D gene ambiguous. The germline V and J ends were trimmed by 5 bases and 6 bases, with 13 bases remaining between them. CDR1 is SNHLY, CDR2 FYNNEI, per germline. The CDR3 has 14 residues. CDR3 sequence: CASSTAVTPGELFF. DNA for the CDR3: TGTGCCAGCAGTACGGCAGTCACGCCCGGGGAGCTGTTTTTT.